This T cell receptor beta chain was identified in a study of control samples from healthy donors and cancer patients (dated by TCRdb to about 2020). CDR1 and CDR2, looked up from the germline V gene (reference sequence), are LNHDA and SQIVND. The CDR3, cysteine through phenylalanine, is 13 amino acids long. The sequence is cut down to CDR3 DNA, 39 bases in frame from base 1. Trimming costs V 7 bases and J 7 bases, and their ends lie 14 bases apart. The library relied on the immunoSEQ multiplex PCR assay. The clones in this table, taken by TCRdb from immuneACCESS, are in-frame only. Not every clone is retained; where verified, under half of the shortfall comes from an unresolved V gene, and the cause of the rest is unknown. In all, the sample holds approximately 90,000 clones, and approximately 95% of those were seen once. The top ten hold nearly 1.5% of the sample. A word on this clone: No antigen is known for it. It has no much larger one-base neighbor in the sample; base qualities were not kept.

The TCR sequence derives from a woman younger than 45 in good health. This sequence uses TRBV19 and TRBJ1-5; 5 matching bases give a weak D call of TRBD1. The sequenced material came from blood. The DNA sequence is TGTGCCAGTATGTATCAGGGAGGACAGCCCCAGCATTTT. Its product reads: CASMYQGGQPQHF.